These T cell receptor beta chains were read from a single sample in a study of response to subunit inactivated influenza vaccine. Using its own MiXCR run on the RT-PCR reads, TCRdb lists one record per CDR3 protein. The table shows about 830,000 distinct CDR3 sequences, with around 20% occurring only once. The input for sequencing was PBMCs from blood, taken 5 days after vaccination. These receptors came from a man between 50 and 59 years old who received an inactivated influenza vaccine. Both conserved end residues are part of each CDR3. The D gene is left open where the match is weak. A row's size may be missing; if present it is once, few, many or a size class.

D: TRBD1; J: TRBJ1-2; V: TRBV12-3/TRBV12-4; length: 13; size: many; DNA: TGTGCCAGTTCGACAGGGAACAACTATGGCTACACCTTC; CDR3: CASSTGNNYGYTF
D: TRBD2; J: TRBJ2-1; V: TRBV27; length: 19; size: .; DNA: TGTGCCAGCAGTTTATCGCGGGGGGCTAGCGGTCCCCCCTACAATGAGCAGTTCTTC; CDR3: CASSLSRGASGPPYNEQFF
D: .; J: TRBJ2-7; V: TRBV6-2/TRBV6-3; length: 11; size: many; DNA: TGTGCCAGCAGTTATCCGGACGAGCAGTACTTC; CDR3: CASSYPDEQYF
D: TRBD1; J: TRBJ2-7; V: TRBV5-1; length: 15; size: few; DNA: TGCGCCAGCAGCTTGGCCTTTGCAGGGGGCAAGGAGCAGTACTTC; CDR3: CASSLAFAGGKEQYF
D: .; J: TRBJ2-3; V: TRBV18; length: 15; size: .; DNA: TGTGCCAGCTCACCACCACAGCGGCCCACAGATACGCAGTATTTT; CDR3: CASSPPQRPTDTQYF
D: TRBD2; J: TRBJ2-1; V: TRBV29-1; length: 14; size: .; DNA: TGCAGCGTTGGGACTAGCGGGAGAACAGCTGAGCAGTTCTTC; CDR3: CSVGTSGRTAEQFF
D: .; J: TRBJ2-5; V: TRBV5-5; length: 16; size: .; DNA: TGTGCCAGCAGCCTCTACCGGGGGGCAAGACAAGAGACCCAGTACTTC; CDR3: CASSLYRGARQETQYF
D: .; J: TRBJ2-3; V: TRBV7-9; length: 16; size: .; DNA: TGTGCCAGCAGCTTATATGGGACAAGGTCAAAAGATACGCAGTATTTT; CDR3: CASSLYGTRSKDTQYF
D: .; J: TRBJ1-5; V: TRBV20-1; length: 14; size: .; DNA: TGCAGTGCTAGGCCAGATCTGGTTAATCAGCCCCAGCATTTT; CDR3: CSARPDLVNQPQHF
D: .; J: TRBJ2-2; V: TRBV7-2; length: 15; size: .; DNA: TGTGCCAGCAGCCACACAGGGACGAACACCGGGGAGCTGTTTTTT; CDR3: CASSHTGTNTGELFF
D: TRBD2; J: TRBJ2-1; V: TRBV2; length: 15; size: few; DNA: TGTGCCAGCAGCTCCGGCGGGACTAGTATAGATGAGCAGTTCTTC; CDR3: CASSSGGTSIDEQFF
D: .; J: TRBJ2-7; V: TRBV20-1; length: 13; size: .; DNA: TGCAGTGCTGGCGGACAGAACTTTTACGAGCAGTACTTC; CDR3: CSAGGQNFYEQYF
D: .; J: TRBJ2-2; V: TRBV4-2; length: 14; size: many; DNA: TGTGCCAGCAGCCAAGAGGGAGACACCGGGGAGCTGTTTTTT; CDR3: CASSQEGDTGELFF
D: .; J: TRBJ2-7; V: TRBV9; length: 12; size: few; DNA: TGTGCCAGCAGCGTATACGGGAACGAGCAGTACTTC; CDR3: CASSVYGNEQYF
D: .; J: TRBJ1-2; V: TRBV18; length: 14; size: many; DNA: TGTGCCAGCTCACAGGGGGGACTGAACTATGGCTACACCTTC; CDR3: CASSQGGLNYGYTF
D: TRBD1; J: TRBJ2-1; V: TRBV9; length: 18; size: few; DNA: TGTGCCAGCAGCGTAGAATTTGCGGGGACAGGGTCCTACAATGAGCAGTTCTTC; CDR3: CASSVEFAGTGSYNEQFF
D: .; J: TRBJ1-2; V: TRBV5-6; length: 12; size: many; DNA: TGTGCCAGCACCTCCGCCCTGGGTGGCTACACCTTC; CDR3: CASTSALGGYTF
D: TRBD2; J: TRBJ2-1; V: TRBV10-3; length: 16; size: many; DNA: TGTGCCATCAGTCAGTCTAGCGGGAGGGCCATAGATGAGCAGTTCTTC; CDR3: CAISQSSGRAIDEQFF
D: TRBD2; J: TRBJ2-7; V: TRBV6-5; length: 15; size: few; DNA: TGTGCCAGCAGTTACCCACTAGCGGGAGGGTGGGAGCAGTACTTC; CDR3: CASSYPLAGGWEQYF
D: .; J: TRBJ2-5; V: TRBV4-2; length: 14; size: .; DNA: TGTGCCAGCAGCCAAGTAGGACGAAAAGAGACCCAGTACTTC; CDR3: CASSQVGRKETQYF
D: .; J: TRBJ2-7; V: TRBV5-5; length: 16; size: .; DNA: TGTGCCACCAAACCCGGGATGACGGTGGATCTGTACGAGCAGTACTTC; CDR3: CATKPGMTVDLYEQYF
D: .; J: TRBJ1-3; V: TRBV15; length: 16; size: .; DNA: TGTGCCACCAGCAGAGATTTCGGTGCCTCTGGAACCACCATATATTTT; CDR3: CATSRDFGASGTTIYF
D: TRBD2; J: TRBJ2-5; V: TRBV10-3; length: 17; size: .; DNA: TGTGCCACCTCCAGAGCAGGAAGCGGGATACCCCAGGAGACCCAGTGCTTC; CDR3: CATSRAGSGIPQETQCF
D: TRBD1; J: TRBJ2-7; V: TRBV29-1; length: 13; size: few; DNA: TGCAGCGTAACCGGGACAGAAAGCTACGAGCAGTACTTC; CDR3: CSVTGTESYEQYF
D: .; J: TRBJ2-5; V: TRBV7-8; length: 16; size: few; DNA: TGTGCCAGCAGCTTAAGACTAGACCCGTACCAAGAGACCCAGTACTTC; CDR3: CASSLRLDPYQETQYF
D: .; J: TRBJ1-2; V: TRBV20-1; length: 14; size: few; DNA: TGCAGTGCTAGAGGAGGGATCTGGGACTATGGCTACACCTTC; CDR3: CSARGGIWDYGYTF